The present T cell receptor (beta chain) was sequenced within a study of OX40 agonist ivuxolimab in advanced cancers. Study background: Three individuals attained partial responses, comprising one hepatocellular carcinoma case and two cutaneous melanoma cases.

This CDR3 has 15 residues. From germline, CDR1 is MDHEN and CDR2 SYDVKM. Trimming left V 6 bases short and J 1 base short, with 15 bases between. Here immunoSEQ multiplex PCR was the method, and the copy in TCRdb shows in-frame clones only, minus some. The sample records 95,000 to 100,000 clones, approximately 80% being singletons. The sequencing here drew on CD4+ or CD8+ T cells sorted from blood, taken in a trial of the OX40 agonist ivuxolimab. The rearrangement links TRBV28 to TRBJ1-1; D remains unclear. The receptor was isolated from an adult with an advanced solid tumor such as melanoma, head and neck, liver or kidney cancer. This CDR3 is CASSPSNRRNTEAFF. The CDR3 DNA sequence: TGTGCCAGCAGCCCGAGCAACAGAAGGAACACTGAAGCTTTCTTT.